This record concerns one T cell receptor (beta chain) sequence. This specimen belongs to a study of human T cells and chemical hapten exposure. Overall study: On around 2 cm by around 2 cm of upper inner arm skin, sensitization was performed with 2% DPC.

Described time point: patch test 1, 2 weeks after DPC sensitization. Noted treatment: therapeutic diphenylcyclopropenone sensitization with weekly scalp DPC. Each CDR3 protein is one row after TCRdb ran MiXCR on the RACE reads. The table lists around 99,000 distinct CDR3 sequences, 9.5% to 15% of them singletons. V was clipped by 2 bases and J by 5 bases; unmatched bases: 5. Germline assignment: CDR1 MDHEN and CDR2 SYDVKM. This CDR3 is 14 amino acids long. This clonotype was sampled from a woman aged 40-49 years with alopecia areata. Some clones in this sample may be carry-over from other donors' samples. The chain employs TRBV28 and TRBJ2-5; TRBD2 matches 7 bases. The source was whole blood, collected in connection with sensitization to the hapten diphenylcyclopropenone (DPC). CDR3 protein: CASSLAGARETQYF. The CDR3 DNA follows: TGTGCCAGCAGTTTAGCGGGAGCGCGGGAGACCCAGTACTTC.